At least ten counts were recorded for the clone carrying this T cell receptor (beta chain). Its antigen is as yet unknown. Profiles of TCR beta VDJ and CDR3 were generated from a genomic DNA template. MiXCR, applied by TCRdb to the reads, yields one record per CDR3 protein. The data hold about 160,000 distinct CDR3 sequences, with 40% to 50% observed a single time. This sample stems from a study of CD8+CD57+ T cells in acquired aplastic anemia. General study results and limits: A set of around 30 CD8+ CDR3 sequences was shared between patients and controls, and these sequences appeared highly expressed in patients.

All sequencing subjects had displayed CD8+CD57+ cell expansion on flow cytometry. Patients were therapy-naive when their blood was sampled. The CDR3 runs 13 residues. The ends were cut back, 1 base at V and 7 bases at J, with 9 bases in the middle. Germline lookup yields CDR1 SGHNT and CDR2 YYREEE (reference sequence). The receptor was derived from a human donor with aplastic anemia. The chain employs TRBV5-4 and TRBJ1-5; D unresolved. Sample: sorted CD4+, CD8+, or CD8+CD57+ T cells (not recorded which) from PBMCs. The CDR3 DNA sequence: TGTGCCAGCAGCTTGTGTGGCGGACAGCCCCAGCATTTT. Translation gives CASSLCGGQPQHF.